The next 29 T cell receptor beta chains were all read from a single sample in a study of cytomegalovirus exposure and HLA in healthy donors. PCR amplification relied on 60 Vbeta primers (plus 13 Jbeta primers). Method: immunoSEQ multiplex PCR; TCRdb's copy keeps in-frame clones and lacks some. The data hold more than 100,000 clones, with about four fifths observed a single time. Sequenced material: PBMCs. These receptors were taken from a female donor in good health and CMV-seropositive.

The chain couples TRBV5-1 to TRBJ1-1; D unresolved. V lost 2 bases and J lost 3, with 8 bases in between. Per the germline V gene, CDR1 is SGHRS and CDR2 is YFSETQ. This CDR3 has 13 residues. CDR3 nucleotide sequence: TGCGCCAGCAGCTTTTCCGAGTACACTGAAGCTTTCTTT. Translating gives CASSFSEYTEAFF.

This chain links TRBV14 with TRBJ2-7, with TRBD1 identical over 9 bases. From germline, CDR1 is SGHDN and CDR2 FVKESK. The trim removed 4 bases at V and 4 bases at J, leaving 11 bases unmatched. This CDR3 contains 16 residues. The CDR3 protein is CASSLRPGQGRYEQYF. The CDR3 region has the DNA TGTGCCAGCAGCCTGAGACCGGGACAGGGACGATACGAGCAGTACTTC.

This chain connects TRBV7-3 to TRBJ2-2, with no clear D. This CDR3 spans 14 amino acids. CDR1 SGHTA and CDR2 FQGTGA come from the germline V gene. The ends were cut back, 5 bases at V and 3 bases at J, with 10 bases in the middle. CDR3 region: CASSGPSDTGELFF. The CDR3 nucleotides read TGTGCCAGCAGCGGTCCCAGCGACACCGGGGAGCTGTTTTTT.

The V gene is TRBV6-5, the J gene TRBJ1-2; D is unresolved. Germline CDR1 MNHEY, CDR2 SVGAGI. Trimming stripped 1 base from V and 7 bases from J, with 16 bases between. The CDR3 runs 15 residues. CDR3 residues: CASSYLRSGLIGYTF. The CDR3 nucleotides are TGTGCCAGCAGTTACTTGCGGAGCGGACTGATTGGCTACACCTTC.

The rearrangement joins TRBV5-6 to TRBJ2-7; 7 bases agree with TRBD1. V dropped 4 bases and J dropped 4; count of bases not matched to a gene: 8. Germline CDR1 and CDR2: SGHDT and YYEEEE. The CDR3 extends over 14 amino acids. The CDR3 reads CASSPGQVSYEQYF. For the CDR3, the DNA is TGTGCCAGCAGCCCCGGACAGGTCTCTTACGAGCAGTACTTC.

The V gene is TRBV2, the J gene TRBJ1-1; D not resolved. The CDR3 totals 14 residues. Germline V CDR1 and CDR2: SNHLY, FYNNEI. Trimming cost V 6 bases and J 0 bases, with 11 bases left between them. In DNA form, the CDR3 reads TGTGCCAGCAGCAAGGGAGCCCTGAACACTGAAGCTTTCTTT. Translating it yields CASSKGALNTEAFF.

The genes are TRBV7-2 and TRBJ1-1, with 8 bases fitting TRBD1. Germline V gene sequence: CDR1 SGHTA, CDR2 FQGNSA. The CDR3 totals 15 residues. Trimming took 7 bases from V and 10 from J; bases not matched to a gene: 17. CDR3 protein: CASNVGGRGLWGAFF. The CDR3 bases are TGTGCCAGCAATGTAGGGGGCAGGGGGCTATGGGGAGCTTTCTTT.

This chain uses TRBV7-9 with TRBJ1-2; TRBD1 might be the D (6 bases). This CDR3 contains 13 residues. Deletions cut 10 bases from V and 0 bases from J, with 12 bases between. Germline V gene data show CDR1 as SEHNR and CDR2 as FQNEAQ (reference sequence). In nucleotides, the CDR3 is TGTGCCATCCGGGACATCGCTAACTATGGCTACACCTTC. Residues: CAIRDIANYGYTF. The variable domain in full, with the rest retrieved from reference TRBV7-9 and TRBJ1-2, is DTGVSQNPRHKITKRGQNVTFRCDPISEHNRLYWYRQTLGQGPEFLTYFQNEAQLEKSRLLSDRFSAERPKGSFSTLEIQRTEQGDSAMYLCAIRDIANYGYTFGSGTRLTVV.

The V and J genes are TRBV12-5 and TRBJ1-2; 7 bases map to TRBD1. Germline V gene lookup returns CDR1 LGHNT and CDR2 FRNRAP. V trimming: 2 bases; J trimming: 4 bases; junction bases outside the gene matches: 10. The CDR3 has 16 amino acids. The CDR3 DNA reads TGTGCTAGTGGTTTGACCACCGACGGGACAGTCTATGGCTACACCTTC. As protein: CASGLTTDGTVYGYTF.

This clone was seen more than once but under ten times. The J gene is TRBJ1-5, the V gene TRBV6-6, with unresolved D. The CDR3 sequence is 14 residues long. V dropped 4 bases and J dropped 3 bases, with 10 bases sitting between them. Germline CDR1 is MNHNY and CDR2 is SVGAGI (reference sequence). CDR3: CASSFSGNNQPQHF. CDR3 nucleotide sequence: TGTGCCAGCAGTTTCAGCGGGAACAATCAGCCCCAGCATTTT.

The genes are TRBV29-1 and TRBJ2-3; tentatively, D is TRBD2 (5 bases). Germline CDR1 SQVTM, CDR2 ANQGSEA. CDR3 length: 13 amino acids. V was shortened by 6 bases and J by 6 bases, with 16 bases between the two germline ends. CDR3 in amino acids: CSVRTPGTDTQYF. For the CDR3, the DNA is TGCAGCGTCCGGACTCCTGGTACGGATACGCAGTATTTT.

The V gene is TRBV30, the J gene TRBJ1-3; 7 bases fit TRBD1. The CDR3 runs 15 residues. After removal of 2 bases from V and 3 bases from J, the junction contained 7 bases not matched to a gene. The germline V gene has CDR1 GTSNPN and CDR2 SVGIG (reference sequence). Written as DNA, the CDR3 is TGTGCCTGGAGTCACGGGACAGTAGGTGGAAACACCATATATTTT. Residues: CAWSHGTVGGNTIYF.

This clone was counted a few times. This chain connects TRBV29-1 to TRBJ1-5, with 9 nucleotides matching TRBD1. The CDR3 is made up of 13 amino acids. Germline loops: CDR1 SQVTM, CDR2 ANQGSEA. The V segment lost 5 bases and the J segment 7 bases; nucleotides outside the gene matches: 6. This CDR3 is CSVTGGLGQPQHF. The CDR3 DNA is TGCAGCGTTACAGGGGGCTTGGGGCAGCCCCAGCATTTT.

The chain has TRBV7-9 and TRBJ2-7; D might be TRBD2 (5 bases). Trimming took off 6 bases at V and 6 bases at J, with 12 bases between the two ends. CDR1 is SEHNR, CDR2 FQNEAQ, per germline (reference sequence). This CDR3 has 12 amino acids. CDR3 in DNA: TGTGCCAGCAGTCTTACGGGGAGCGAGCAGTACTTC. Its protein is CASSLTGSEQYF. The full variable domain, in which reference TRBV7-9 and TRBJ2-7 provide the parts outside the CDR3, is DTGVSQNPRHKITKRGQNVTFRCDPISEHNRLYWYRQTLGQGPEFLTYFQNEAQLEKSRLLSDRFSAERPKGSFSTLEIQRTEQGDSAMYLCASSLTGSEQYFGPGTRLTVT.

The table lists this clone with a count of one. This chain uses TRBV7-8 with TRBJ1-5, with no clear D. This CDR3 is 12 amino acids long. With 1 base removed from V and 9 bases from J, the gap between germline ends came to 7 bases. Looked up from germline, CDR1 is SGHVS and CDR2 is FQNEAQ. CDR3: CASSLVSGPQHF. CDR3 coding DNA: TGTGCCAGCAGCTTAGTATCCGGGCCCCAGCATTTT.

The rearrangement links TRBV29-1 to TRBJ2-3; tentatively, D is TRBD2 (5 bases). This CDR3 has 14 amino acids. The V end lost 6 bases, the J end lost 2 bases, and 15 bases lay between the germline ends. Germline CDR1 is SQVTM and CDR2 is ANQGSEA. CDR3 sequence (DNA): TGCAGCGTCGCTCCCCATCGGGACACAGATACGCAGTATTTT. It encodes CSVAPHRDTDTQYF.

The V call is TRBV6-1, the J call TRBJ2-7, with TRBD2 as a possible D gene (6 bases). Trimming removed 6 bases from V and 4 bases from J, with 13 bases in between. Per germline, CDR1 MNHNS and CDR2 SASEGT. The CDR3 extends over 13 amino acids. The CDR3 sequence: CASRSGDLYEQYF. The CDR3 region has the DNA TGTGCCAGCAGATCGGGGGACCTATACGAGCAGTACTTC.

Many counts were recorded for this clone. The V call is TRBV6-5, the J call TRBJ1-2, with D possibly being TRBD1 (5 bases). The V gene's germline CDR1 is MNHEY and CDR2 SVGAGI. Trimming took 6 bases from V and 6 from J, leaving 11 bases between them. This CDR3 is 12 amino acids long. The CDR3 DNA sequence: TGTGCCAGCAGCAGTGGACACGATGGCTACACCTTC. Translating it yields CASSSGHDGYTF.

This sequence joins TRBV2 and TRBJ2-1; no clear D. The CDR3 runs to 14 residues. V was cut by 1 base and J by 4 bases, with 8 bases left in between. CDR1 and CDR2 (germline): SNHLY, FYNNEI. CDR3 DNA sequence: TGTGCCAGCAGTGAAGGGTTCGGGTACAATGAGCAGTTCTTC. Its translation: CASSEGFGYNEQFF.

This chain connects TRBV7-3 to TRBJ1-1; D not resolved. Germline assignment: CDR1 SGHTA and CDR2 FQGTGA. The CDR3 is 13 residues long. Between the trimmed V and J ends, which lost 5 bases and 0 bases, there was a span of 7 bases. The CDR3: CASSPRLNTEAFF. DNA for the CDR3: TGTGCCAGCAGCCCGCGGTTGAACACTGAAGCTTTCTTT.

The V and J genes are TRBV7-2 and TRBJ2-7; D is unresolved. This CDR3 has 13 residues. Germline V gives CDR1 SGHTA, CDR2 FQGNSA. Trimming stripped 6 bases from V and 7 bases from J, with 16 bases between. CDR3 residues: CASSPNRVAEQYF. The CDR3 coding sequence is TGTGCCAGCAGTCCTAATCGGGTGGCGGAGCAGTACTTC.

The rearrangement uses TRBV2 and TRBJ2-7, with 10 bases fitting TRBD2. The V and J ends lost 3 bases and 5 bases, in that order; junction bases with no gene match: 4. CDR3 length equals 14 residues. The germline V gene encodes CDR1 SNHLY and CDR2 FYNNEI. CDR3 coding DNA: TGTGCCAGCAGTGATAGCGGGGGGCGCCACGAGCAGTACTTC. The encoded protein is CASSDSGGRHEQYF.

The V gene is TRBV18, the J gene TRBJ2-3; 7 nucleotides agree with TRBD2. J gave up 1 base and V 4 bases, and 2 bases lay outside the gene matches. Germline V lookup: CDR1 KGHSH, CDR2 LQKENI. The CDR3 covers 14 residues. The CDR3 here is CASSLTSGTDTQYF. Written as DNA, the CDR3 is TGTGCCAGCTCACTAACTAGCGGCACAGATACGCAGTATTTT.

The V gene is TRBV14, the J gene TRBJ1-2; D is uncertain. Germline loops: CDR1 SGHDN, CDR2 FVKESK. V was shortened by 0 bases and J by 7 bases, with 15 bases between the two germline ends. CDR3 length: 15 residues. The CDR3 nucleotides are TGTGCCAGCAGCCAAGATATTGCGAACCCCTTTGGCTACACCTTC. Its translation: CASSQDIANPFGYTF. The full variable domain, rest sourced from reference TRBV14 and TRBJ1-2, is EAGVTQFPSHSVIEKGQTVTLRCDPISGHDNLYWYRRVMGKEIKFLLHFVKESKQDESGMPNNRFLAERTGGTYSTLKVQPAELEDSGVYFCASSQDIANPFGYTFGSGTRLTVV.

J is TRBJ1-6 and V is TRBV2; D gene uncertain. Germline values: CDR1 SNHLY, CDR2 FYNNEI. V gave up 3 bases and J gave up 0 bases, with 6 bases separating them. This CDR3 is built from 15 residues. The CDR3 nucleotides read TGTGCCAGCAGTGATCGGAGCTCCTATAATTCACCCCTCCACTTT. Protein product: CASSDRSSYNSPLHF.

V and J are TRBV4-1 and TRBJ2-5, with D tentatively TRBD2 (5 bases). Per the germline V gene, CDR1 is MGHRA and CDR2 is YSYEKL. The CDR3 is 15 residues long. V was trimmed by 0 bases and J by 6 bases, leaving 14 bases between them. CDR3 bases: TGCGCCAGCAGCCAAGACCCGGCGAGAGGGCAGACCCAGTACTTC. This codes for CASSQDPARGQTQYF.

This clone was picked up one time. J is TRBJ2-3 and V is TRBV10-1; 8 bases map to TRBD2. V was clipped by 4 bases and J by 2 bases; unmatched bases: 5. The CDR3 runs to 15 residues. Germline V CDR1 and CDR2: WNHNN, SYGVQD (reference sequence). CDR3 residues: CASSGGLANTDTQYF. CDR3 nucleotide sequence: TGCGCCAGCAGTGGAGGACTAGCCAACACAGATACGCAGTATTTT.

The chain recombines TRBV4-1 with TRBJ2-5; D possibly corresponds to TRBD1 (5 bases). The CDR3 covers 13 residues. Per germline, CDR1 MGHRA and CDR2 YSYEKL. Trimming pared 4 bases from V and 2 bases from J, leaving 8 bases between. CDR3 sequence reads: CASSRPGQETQYF. The DNA for the CDR3 is TGCGCCAGCAGCCGGCCAGGGCAAGAGACCCAGTACTTC.

This chain connects TRBV30 to TRBJ1-2, with a possible D match to TRBD1 (5 bases). This CDR3 is built from 11 residues. The ends were cut back, 1 base at V and 5 bases at J, with 5 bases in the middle. Germline values: CDR1 GTSNPN, CDR2 SVGIG (reference sequence). The CDR3 DNA follows: TGTGCCTGGAGTGCAGGGTATGGCTACACCTTC. This codes for CAWSAGYGYTF.